Each of the 26 T cell receptor beta chains below was sequenced from the same sample in a study of regulatory T cells in long-lasting Graves disease. Time point reported: newly diagnosed GD, antithyroid drugs for less than 3 months. RNA extracted from PBMCs served as the sequencing template. Building of the TCR beta libraries involved iRepertoire HTBI primers and Arm-PCR of CDR3 regions. TCRdb reanalysed the multiplex PCR reads using MiXCR and keeps one entry per CDR3 protein. The sample comprises about 320,000 distinct CDR3 sequences, 18% of which are singletons, and about 40% rests with the top ten. The source material was peripheral blood mononuclear cells (PBMCs), sampled at new diagnosis, from a patient treated with antithyroid drugs. The receptor set was obtained from a female donor with Graves disease.

This clonotype was recorded at least ten times. This chain joins TRBV11-3 and TRBJ1-1; the D gene is possibly TRBD1 (5 bases). V lost 5 bases to trimming and J lost 4 bases, with 17 bases between them. Germline V CDR1 and CDR2: SGHNT, YENEEA. The CDR3 has 15 amino acids. CDR3 sequence reads: CASSLLSRGSTEAFF. The DNA of the CDR3 is TGTGCCAGCAGCCTCCTCTCTCGGGGGAGCACTGAAGCTTTCTTT. Full variable domain (remainder filled in from reference TRBV11-3 and TRBJ1-1): EAGVVQSPRYKIIEKKQPVAFWCNPISGHNTLYWYLQNLGQGPELLIRYENEEAVDDSQLPKDRFSAERLKGVDSTLKIQPAELGDSAVYLCASSLLSRGSTEAFFGQGTRLTVV.

Concerning this clonotype itself: A clone one base away is much larger, so this may be a read error. CDR3 in amino acids: CAIRDRGMNTEAFF. CDR3 bases: TGTGCCATCAGGGACAGGGGCATGAACACTGAAGCTTTCTTT. The chain joins TRBV10-3 to TRBJ1-1; 9 bases match TRBD1. The junction had 2 bases not matched to a gene; V was cut back by 6 bases and J by 0 bases. Germline CDR1 ENHRY, CDR2 SYGVKD. The CDR3 is made up of 14 amino acids.

This chain joins TRBV10-2 and TRBJ2-7; 13 positions agree with TRBD2. The CDR3 spans 18 residues. Germline CDR1 is WSHSY and CDR2 is SAAADI. V dropped 3 bases and J dropped 3; count of bases not matched to a gene: 11. CDR3 residues: CASSDPTSGRPRGYEQYF. The CDR3 region has the DNA TGCGCCAGCAGTGATCCGACTAGCGGGAGGCCAAGGGGCTACGAGCAGTACTTC.

Ten or more counts support this clonotype. The rearrangement links TRBV12-5 to TRBJ1-2; D is undetermined. The V gene lost 1 base and the J gene lost 4 bases, with 7 bases spanning the gap. Germline assignment: CDR1 LGHNT and CDR2 FRNRAP. The CDR3 is 13 residues long. CDR3 in DNA: TGTGCTAGTGGTTTGGCAGAGTCCTATGGCTACACCTTC. It specifies CASGLAESYGYTF.

The chain has TRBV24-1 and TRBJ2-2; 8 bases are shared with TRBD1. Germline V CDR1 and CDR2: KGHDR, SFDVKD. Germline trimming cut 3 bases from V and 1 base from J; bases unmatched to any gene: 3. The CDR3 is made up of 16 amino acids. The DNA of the CDR3 is TGTGCCACCAGTGATCCCGGGACAGGGAACACCGGGGAGCTGTTTTTT. Protein sequence: CATSDPGTGNTGELFF.

This clonotype showed up just a few times. CDR3 sequence: CASSDGLNTEAFF. CDR3 sequence (DNA): TGTGCCAGCAGTGACGGTTTGAACACTGAAGCTTTCTTT. The chain has TRBV6-1 and TRBJ1-1; D not resolved. Trimming took 3 bases from V and 0 from J, leaving 5 bases between them. The germline V gene has CDR1 MNHNS and CDR2 SASEGT. The CDR3 has 13 residues.

This sequence joins TRBV28 and TRBJ1-5, with 7 bases fitting TRBD1. Trimming removed 8 bases from V and 1 base from J; junction bases left unmatched: 11. Germline V gene data show CDR1 as MDHEN and CDR2 as SYDVKM. The CDR3 has 16 amino acids. The CDR3 bases are TGTGCCAGCGGCCTACCGACAGGGCCCAGCAATCAGCCCCAGCATTTT. It is translated as CASGLPTGPSNQPQHF.

This clonotype was found a few times. The chain combines TRBV30 with TRBJ2-1; 13 nucleotides align to TRBD2. V dropped 0 bases and J dropped 4; count of bases not matched to a gene: 9. Germline assignment: CDR1 GTSNPN and CDR2 SVGIG (reference sequence). The CDR3 loop spans 18 amino acids. The CDR3 DNA follows: TGTGCCTGGAGTGTTTCTCGGACTAGCGGGAGAGGATACAATGAGCAGTTCTTC. Translated, it gives CAWSVSRTSGRGYNEQFF.

This clonotype was counted only a few times. The V gene is TRBV13, the J gene TRBJ1-3, with D possibly TRBD1 on 6 matching bases. Germline-derived CDR1 and CDR2 are PRHDT and FYEKMQ (reference sequence). The CDR3 contains 14 residues. Trimming removed 5 bases at V and 3 bases at J, with 11 bases between. The CDR3 here is CASSRGGGGNTIYF. In nucleotides, the CDR3 is TGTGCCAGCAGCCGAGGGGGGGGTGGAAACACCATATATTTT.

This clonotype was seen ten or more times. The rearrangement joins TRBV11-2 to TRBJ2-1; D not certain. The CDR3 contains 14 residues. Germline loops: CDR1 SGHAT, CDR2 FQNNGV. Trimming stripped 0 bases from V and 9 bases from J, with 12 bases between. The CDR3 region is CASSLDGVWGEQFF. DNA of the CDR3: TGTGCCAGCAGCTTAGATGGGGTTTGGGGTGAGCAGTTCTTC.

This clonotype was detected many times. The CDR3 DNA follows: TGTGCCATCAGTGAAAGCCTCAGGCTGAACACCGGGGAGCTGTTTTTT. Its translation: CAISESLRLNTGELFF. The chain couples TRBV10-3 to TRBJ2-2, with unresolved D. Germline assignment: CDR1 ENHRY and CDR2 SYGVKD. Trimming removed 3 bases from V and 1 base from J, with 12 bases in between. The CDR3 covers 16 residues.

At least ten counts were recorded for this clonotype. The genes are TRBV11-2 and TRBJ2-3; 13 bases map to TRBD2. The CDR3 consists of 16 residues. Germline V gene data show CDR1 as SGHAT and CDR2 as FQNNGV. The ends lost 2 bases at V and 6 bases at J; junction bases unmatched: 5. This chain's CDR3 is CASSLRLAGGSDTQYF. The CDR3 nucleotides are TGTGCCAGCAGCTTAAGACTAGCGGGAGGTTCGGATACGCAGTATTTT.

A word on this clonotype: Being one base from a much bigger clone, this may be a read error. The rearrangement uses TRBV5-1 and TRBJ1-6, with 8 bases lining up with TRBD1. CDR1 is SGHRS and CDR2 is YFSETQ in the germline V gene. The CDR3 has 15 amino acids. CDR3 protein: CVSSSGQGENSPLHF. The CDR3 coding sequence is TGCGTCAGCAGCTCCGGACAGGGAGAAAATTCACCCCTCCACTTT.

This clonotype was recorded many times. V gene TRBV30 combines with J gene TRBJ2-7; 12 positions agree with TRBD1. The CDR3 is made up of 14 amino acids. Trimming at V came to 3 bases and at J to 10 bases, leaving 10 bases not matched to a gene. The germline V gene has CDR1 GTSNPN and CDR2 SVGIG (reference sequence). The CDR3 coding sequence is TGTGCCTGGAGGACCGGGACAGGGGGCGCGATACAGTACTTC. Its translation: CAWRTGTGGAIQYF.

This clonotype came up many times. This sequence joins TRBV27 and TRBJ1-6; 8 bases are shared with TRBD1. Germline lookup yields CDR1 MNHEY and CDR2 SMNVEV (reference sequence). This CDR3 contains 16 residues. V trimming: 5 bases; J trimming: 6 bases; junction bases outside the gene matches: 9. CDR3 bases: TGTGCCAGCAGTGCATACCCGACAGGGGTTAATTCACCCCTCCACTTT. Translated, it gives CASSAYPTGVNSPLHF.

As concerns this clonotype: It is likely a read error: a sequence one base away is far more abundant. The rearrangement links TRBV9 to TRBJ2-7; D gene uncertain. The germline V gene encodes CDR1 SGDLS and CDR2 YYNGEE. The CDR3 totals 15 residues. The CDR3 nucleotides read TGCGCCAGCAGCTTGAGTCAAGGGTCAACCTACGAGCAGTACTTC. Its protein is CASSLSQGSTYEQYF.

In the case of this clonotype: The final CDR3 position lacks the conserved phenylalanine or tryptophan, pointing to a likely read error. The chain uses TRBV3-1 and TRBJ2-7, with 8 positions matching TRBD2. The V segment lost 1 base and the J segment 7 bases; nucleotides outside the gene matches: 12. CDR1 is LGHDT and CDR2 is YNNKEL in the germline V gene (reference sequence). The CDR3 consists of 16 residues. This CDR3 is CASSQVGAGTRSEQYC. The CDR3 region has the DNA TGTGCCAGCAGCCAAGTGGGGGCCGGGACTAGGTCGGAGCAGTACTGC.

This clonotype was found many times. This chain links TRBV12-3 or TRBV12-4 with TRBJ2-5, with TRBD1 matching 7 bases. The V gene end was trimmed by 3 bases and the J gene end by 4 bases; junction bases not matched to a gene: 5. The CDR3 totals 14 residues. CDR3 coding DNA: TGTGCCAGCAGTTTCCCGACAGGGCGAGAGACCCAGTACTTC. Translated, it gives CASSFPTGRETQYF.

This clonotype was detected ten times or more. The V gene is TRBV7-2, the J gene TRBJ2-3, with D perhaps TRBD2 (6 bases). Trimming removed 5 bases from V and 2 bases from J, with 11 bases in between. CDR1 SGHTA and CDR2 FQGNSA come from the germline V gene. The CDR3 length is 14 residues. CDR3 bases: TGTGCCAGCAGCCTGGGACTTCTCACAGATACGCAGTATTTT. It specifies CASSLGLLTDTQYF.

This chain connects TRBV11-2 to TRBJ2-6; 7 nucleotides align to TRBD2. This CDR3 has 22 residues. V lost 1 base, J lost 0 bases, and 18 bases stayed unmatched. Germline assignment: CDR1 SGHAT and CDR2 FQNNGV. The CDR3 region has the DNA TGTGCCAGCAGCTTAGTTCTAACCGGGACCGTGGGGGGGGGCTCTGGGGCCAACGTCCTGACTTTC. It specifies CASSLVLTGTVGGGSGANVLTF.

This clonotype was recorded at least ten times. This sequence joins TRBV5-5 and TRBJ2-1; 8 bases are shared with TRBD2. V lost 0 bases, J lost 8 bases, and 4 bases stayed unmatched. CDR3 length: 14 amino acids. CDR1 and CDR2 from the germline V gene are SGHKS and YYEKEE (reference sequence). The DNA for the CDR3 is TGTGCCAGCAGCTTGGGAGCGGGAGCGTATGAGCAGTTCTTC. This encodes CASSLGAGAYEQFF.

A word on this clonotype: This sequence may be a read error, since a much larger clone differs from it by one base. The V and J genes are TRBV9 and TRBJ2-7; TRBD1 matches at 7 bases. The CDR3 consists of 17 residues. The germline V gene has CDR1 SGDLS and CDR2 YYNGEE. CDR3 sequence (DNA): TGTGCCGGCAGCCCGCCGGCAGGGGACAGTGGGTCCTACGAGCAGTACTTC. It encodes CAGSPPAGDSGSYEQYF.

The chain has TRBV29-1 and TRBJ2-2; the D gene is possibly TRBD1 (6 bases). The germline V and J ends were trimmed by 4 bases and 4 bases, with 10 bases remaining between them. Germline lookup yields CDR1 SQVTM and CDR2 ANQGSEA. The CDR3 loop spans 13 amino acids. The CDR3 region is CSVAQGPTGELFF. CDR3 DNA sequence: TGCAGCGTTGCACAGGGTCCCACCGGGGAGCTGTTTTTT.

This chain uses TRBV28 with TRBJ2-5, with a tentative D call TRBD1 (5 bases). Germline V gives CDR1 MDHEN, CDR2 SYDVKM. Trimming cost V 5 bases and J 2 bases, with 24 bases left between them. This CDR3 has 18 residues. The CDR3 protein is CASSLYSWTDSRQETQYF. The CDR3 DNA is TGTGCCAGCAGTCTTTATAGTTGGACCGACAGCAGACAAGAGACCCAGTACTTC. Using reference TRBV28 and TRBJ2-5 for the parts outside the CDR3, the full variable domain is DVKVTQSSRYLVKRTGEKVFLECVQDMDHENMFWYRQDPGLGLRLIYFSYDVKMKEKGDIPEGYSVSREKKERFSLILESASTNQTSMYLCASSLYSWTDSRQETQYFGPGTRLLVL.

To note about this clonotype: A much larger clone differs by one base, so this may be a read error. The J gene is TRBJ2-5, the V gene TRBV10-2; TRBD1 matches 9 bases. The CDR3 consists of 11 residues. From germline, CDR1 is WSHSY and CDR2 SAAADI. CDR3 in amino acids: CAGSVRGQGCF. The CDR3 DNA sequence: TGCGCCGGCAGTGTGCGAGGACAGGGGTGCTTC.

This clonotype was found many times. This rearrangement joins TRBV28 to TRBJ2-7; D perhaps matches TRBD2 (5 bases). Trimming stripped 4 bases from V and 4 bases from J, with 14 bases between. The CDR3 is 14 residues long. Per germline, CDR1 MDHEN and CDR2 SYDVKM. CDR3 in DNA: TGTGCCAGCAGTTCCCCGTCGTGGGAGTACGAGCAGTACTTC. Its protein product is CASSSPSWEYEQYF.